Listed here are 21 T cell receptor beta chains from one sample, sequenced in a study of shared T cell receptors in the human thymus. The repertoire was sequenced with immunoSEQ multiplex PCR; TCRdb's copy has only in-frame clones and lacks some. Among about 660,000 clones listed, around 89% were seen once. The same sample was also studied in work on human thymus T cells.

The sample consisted of thymocytes. Every receptor here comes from a boy in the first two years of life with a congenital heart defect.

The chain is built from TRBV19 and TRBJ2-5, with 9 positions matching TRBD1. Germline lookup yields CDR1 LNHDA and CDR2 SQIVND (reference sequence). J lost 2 bases, V lost 6 bases, and 4 bases had no gene match. The CDR3 has 14 amino acids. The CDR3 bases are TGTGCCAGTAGCGGAGACAGGGGGCAAGAGACCCAGTACTTC. Amino acid sequence: CASSGDRGQETQYF.

V gene TRBV4-3 combines with J gene TRBJ2-2; 7 bases are a match to TRBD2. The junction had 1 base not matched to a gene; V was cut back by 3 bases and J by 6 bases. CDR1 LGHNA and CDR2 YSLEER come from the germline V gene. This CDR3 is 13 amino acids long. The chain's CDR3 is CASSHRGAGELFF. The CDR3 DNA reads as TGCGCCAGCAGCCACCGGGGGGCCGGGGAGCTGTTTTTT.

The chain combines TRBV9 with TRBJ1-2; weak D call: TRBD1 (5 bases). V lost 1 base, J lost 2 bases, and 6 bases lay in between. Germline loops: CDR1 SGDLS, CDR2 YYNGEE. This CDR3 comprises 13 residues. The CDR3 sequence: CASSVQGNYGYTF. DNA of the CDR3: TGTGCCAGCAGCGTACAGGGAAACTATGGCTACACCTTC.

The chain carries TRBV12-5 and TRBJ2-2; 9 positions agree with TRBD1. CDR1 is LGHNT, CDR2 FRNRAP, per germline. This CDR3 comprises 15 residues. V lost 10 bases and J lost 1; bases outside the gene matches: 7. This CDR3 is CATTPGQGNTGELFF. For the CDR3, the DNA is TGTGCTACAACACCGGGACAGGGGAACACCGGGGAGCTGTTTTTT.

This sequence joins TRBV7-2 and TRBJ2-7; D is perhaps TRBD2 (5 bases). This CDR3 spans 14 amino acids. The germline CDR1 and CDR2 sequences are SGHTA and FQGNSA. Trimming pared 0 bases from V and 3 bases from J, leaving 9 bases between. The DNA of the CDR3 is TGTGCCAGCAGCTTAGCGTCGGGAAACTACGAGCAGTACTTC. Its protein is CASSLASGNYEQYF. The variable domain in full, completed from reference TRBV7-2 and TRBJ2-7, reads GAGVSQSPSNKVTEKGKDVELRCDPISGHTALYWYRQSLGQGLEFLIYFQGNSAPDKSGLPSDRFSAERTGGSVSTLTIQRTQQEDSAVYLCASSLASGNYEQYFGPGTRLTVT.

The chain couples TRBV5-1 to TRBJ2-1, with 7 nucleotides matching TRBD1. This CDR3 has 16 amino acids. The V segment lost 0 bases and the J segment 10 bases; nucleotides outside the gene matches: 13. Germline-derived CDR1 and CDR2 are SGHRS and YFSETQ. DNA of the CDR3: TGCGCCAGCAGCTTGGACTTTCGCCCTTACAGGGGAGAGCAGTTCTTC. The encoded protein is CASSLDFRPYRGEQFF.

The rearrangement uses TRBV19 and TRBJ2-7, with D tentatively TRBD1 (6 bases). Per the germline V gene, CDR1 is LNHDA and CDR2 is SQIVND (reference sequence). The CDR3 length is 13 residues. Trimming stripped 3 bases from V and 3 bases from J, with 9 bases between. The CDR3 reads CASSISRGYEQYF. In nucleotides, the CDR3 is TGTGCCAGTAGTATTAGCAGGGGCTACGAGCAGTACTTC. The full variable domain, with the rest looked up from reference TRBV19 and TRBJ2-7, is DGGITQSPKYLFRKEGQNVTLSCEQNLNHDAMYWYRQDPGQGLRLIYYSQIVNDFQKGDIAEGYSVSREKKESFPLTVTSAQKNPTAFYLCASSISRGYEQYFGPGTRLTVT.

The chain couples TRBV11-2 to TRBJ2-3, with 7 bases that match TRBD2. This CDR3 has 16 amino acids. Trimming at V came to 5 bases and at J to 2 bases, leaving 10 bases not matched to a gene. Germline CDR1 reads SGHAT; CDR2 reads FQNNGV. The CDR3 nucleotides read TGTGCCAGCAGCCCCATGCTAGCGGCCTTCACAGATACGCAGTATTTT. This translates into CASSPMLAAFTDTQYF.

In this sample, this clone turned up a few times. The chain is built from TRBV15 and TRBJ1-4, with D unclear. V was trimmed by 0 bases and J by 3 bases, leaving 14 bases between them. Germline V gives CDR1 LNHNV, CDR2 YYDKDF (reference sequence). There are 17 residues in the CDR3. CDR3 sequence reads: CATSRDFGRQANEKLFF. The DNA for the CDR3 is TGTGCCACCAGCAGAGATTTCGGTCGGCAGGCTAATGAAAAACTGTTTTTT.

Only a few counts were recorded for this clone. This chain links TRBV6-5 with TRBJ1-2, with 7 bases aligning to TRBD1. Trimming at V came to 0 bases and at J to 6 bases, leaving 10 bases not matched to a gene. This CDR3 has 16 residues. Germline lookup yields CDR1 MNHEY and CDR2 SVGAGI. Here the CDR3 DNA reads TGTGCCAGCAGTTACTCGGCCGACAGGGTTCAAGATGGCTACACCTTC. Translating gives CASSYSADRVQDGYTF.

The CDR3 sequence is CSVEGQATSYEQYF. The DNA of the CDR3 is TGCAGCGTTGAGGGGCAGGCGACCTCCTACGAGCAGTACTTC. The gene calls are TRBV29-1 and TRBJ2-7; TRBD1 might be the D (5 bases). CDR1 is SQVTM, CDR2 ANQGSEA, per germline. This CDR3 is 14 amino acids long. V was pared by 3 bases and J by 0 bases, with 12 bases between.

The gene calls are TRBV5-1 and TRBJ2-1, with 10 positions matching TRBD2. The V segment lost 0 bases and the J segment 6 bases; nucleotides outside the gene matches: 3. The CDR3 spans 15 residues. Germline-derived CDR1 and CDR2 are SGHRS and YFSETQ. CDR3 sequence (DNA): TGCGCCAGCAGCTTGGGTAGCGGGAGGATCAATGAGCAGTTCTTC. Translated, it gives CASSLGSGRINEQFF.

This chain connects TRBV5-1 to TRBJ2-2; 15 bases fit TRBD2. Per the germline V gene, CDR1 is SGHRS and CDR2 is YFSETQ. The CDR3 sequence is 22 residues long. V was clipped by 0 bases and J by 7 bases; unmatched bases: 19. CDR3 DNA: TGCGCCAGCAGCTTGGGCTTCCCTCGACAGGAAGGGACTAGCGGGAGGCTCGGGGAGCTGTTTTTT. Amino acids: CASSLGFPRQEGTSGRLGELFF.

The V and J genes are TRBV27 and TRBJ1-5; 7 bases fit TRBD1. CDR1 and CDR2 (germline): MNHEY, SMNVEV (reference sequence). This CDR3 is 16 amino acids long. V lost 7 bases to trimming and J lost 5 bases; unmatched junction nucleotides: 14. The CDR3 is CASTSPGTESDQPQHF. CDR3 DNA sequence: TGTGCCAGCACGTCCCCCGGGACAGAGAGCGATCAGCCCCAGCATTTT.

This chain joins TRBV7-3 and TRBJ2-1, with 10 bases matching TRBD2. CDR3 size: 18 residues. Germline CDR1 SGHTA, CDR2 FQGTGA. V lost 2 bases to trimming and J lost 5 bases; unmatched junction nucleotides: 12. The CDR3 loop reads CASSLEGLGTSVHNEQFF. The CDR3 region has the DNA TGTGCCAGCAGCTTAGAGGGCCTGGGGACTAGCGTCCACAATGAGCAGTTCTTC.

The V call is TRBV13, the J call TRBJ2-7, with 14 nucleotides matching TRBD2. The CDR3 spans 17 residues. Germline lookup yields CDR1 PRHDT and CDR2 FYEKMQ (reference sequence). V was pared by 5 bases and J by 4 bases, with 10 bases of the junction left unmatched. CDR3 sequence: CASSPGTSGSLGYEQYF. The CDR3 coding sequence is TGTGCCAGCAGCCCCGGGACTAGCGGGAGTTTGGGTTACGAGCAGTACTTC. The full variable domain, in which reference TRBV13 and TRBJ2-7 provide the parts outside the CDR3, is AAGVIQSPRHLIKEKRETATLKCYPIPRHDTVYWYQQGPGQDPQFLISFYEKMQSDKGSIPDRFSAQQFSDYHSELNMSSLELGDSALYFCASSPGTSGSLGYEQYFGPGTRLTVT.

The chain employs TRBV7-9 and TRBJ2-3; possible D gene TRBD2, 6 bases. This CDR3 is 15 amino acids long. The germline V gene encodes CDR1 SEHNR and CDR2 FQNEAQ (reference sequence). V was shortened by 5 bases and J by 4 bases, with 16 bases between the two germline ends. The DNA of the CDR3 is TGTGCCAGCAGCCATACTCGGAGGGCCTCAGATACGCAGTATTTT. This codes for CASSHTRRASDTQYF.

This chain connects TRBV7-8 to TRBJ2-5; D possibly corresponds to TRBD2 (6 bases). V dropped 3 bases and J dropped 2 bases, with 13 bases sitting between them. The CDR3 has 15 amino acids. CDR1 SGHVS and CDR2 FQNEAQ come from the germline V gene. As DNA, the CDR3 is TGTGCCAGCAGCTTTACGAGCGGGCCGCAAGAGACCCAGTACTTC. Translation gives CASSFTSGPQETQYF.

The rearrangement links TRBV6-5 to TRBJ2-2, with D possibly matching TRBD2 (6 bases). The germline gives CDR1 MNHEY, CDR2 SVGAGI. V was trimmed by 2 bases and J by 2 bases, leaving 9 bases between them. The CDR3 runs to 15 residues. This CDR3 is CASSYRRENTGELFF. CDR3 DNA: TGTGCCAGCAGTTACCGGCGGGAAAACACCGGGGAGCTGTTTTTT.

Comment on this clone: A junction boundary mismatches the germline segment, possibly from a read error. The chain joins TRBV27 to TRBJ2-7, with TRBD1 matching over 7 bases. The CDR3 has 9 amino acids. The germline V gene encodes CDR1 MNHEY and CDR2 SMNVEV (reference sequence). The CDR3 protein is CASIGDSFF. The DNA for the CDR3 is TGTGCCAGCATCGGGGACAGCTTCTTC.

In DNA form, the CDR3 reads TGTGCCACCAGCAGGAGGCGTCTAGCGGTGTACAATGAGCAGTTCTTC. It specifies CATSRRRLAVYNEQFF. V and J are TRBV15 and TRBJ2-1, with 7 bases that match TRBD2. Germline values: CDR1 LNHNV, CDR2 YYDKDF (reference sequence). CDR3 length: 16 residues. After removal of 3 bases from V and 4 bases from J, the junction contained 9 bases not matched to a gene.